This TCR beta chain came from a study of OX40 agonist ivuxolimab in advanced cancers. Study as a whole: The drug used for patients, ivuxolimab, was an agonistic anti-OX40 (CD134) antibody. Three patients got partial responses; one had hepatocellular carcinoma and two had cutaneous melanoma.

Here immunoSEQ multiplex PCR was the method, and the copy in TCRdb shows in-frame clones only, minus some. The sample yields 14,000 to 15,000 clones, about 90% seen once. This clone was seen only once. The target antigen is unknown. General study results and limits: CD4+ and CD8+ blood T cells expanded clonally by week 6 at 0.1 to 3.0 mg/kg. Antigens targeted by the expanded peripheral T cells were not determined.

Germline lookup yields CDR1 KGHSH and CDR2 LQKENI. Between the trimmed V and J ends, which lost 6 bases and 7 bases, there was a span of 19 bases. CDR3 length equals 15 residues. The TCR originated in an adult with an advanced solid tumor such as melanoma, head and neck, liver or kidney cancer. The source material was CD4+ or CD8+ T cells sorted from blood, sampled in a trial of the OX40 agonist ivuxolimab. The V call is TRBV18, the J call TRBJ2-1; TRBD1 might be the D (5 bases). The CDR3 DNA follows: TGTGCCAGCTCGCCAAGGCTGACAGATGGGAATGAGCAGTTCTTC. Amino acid sequence: CASSPRLTDGNEQFF.